One sample yielded the 24 T cell receptor beta chains listed below, sequenced in a study of blood T cell repertoires in COVID-19. The data were produced by immunoSEQ multiplex PCR, yet TCRdb's version contains in-frame clones alone and is incomplete. Here the sample spans about 120,000 clones, 90% being singletons. The sequenced sample consisted of peripheral blood. Receptors were obtained from a man between 60 and 75 years old with COVID-19, enrolled during active disease.

This clone appeared a single time. The chain employs TRBV28 and TRBJ2-1, with TRBD2 matching over 7 bases. CDR1 and CDR2 (germline): MDHEN, SYDVKM. Trimming removed 2 bases from V and 14 bases from J; junction bases left unmatched: 3. The CDR3 runs 11 residues. CDR3 sequence reads: CASSLAGEKFF. CDR3 DNA: TGTGCCAGCAGTTTAGCGGGAGAGAAGTTCTTC. Together with reference TRBV28 and TRBJ2-1, the CDR3 gives the full variable domain: DVKVTQSSRYLVKRTGEKVFLECVQDMDHENMFWYRQDPGLGLRLIYFSYDVKMKEKGDIPEGYSVSREKKERFSLILESASTNQTSMYLCASSLAGEKFFGPGTRLTVL.

This chain links TRBV27 with TRBJ2-2; D is possibly TRBD2 (6 bases). There are 14 residues in the CDR3. Per the germline V gene, CDR1 is MNHEY and CDR2 is SMNVEV (reference sequence). Trimming took off 6 bases at V and 5 bases at J, with 13 bases between the two ends. The CDR3 region is CASRGLETTGELFF. Written as DNA, the CDR3 is TGTGCCAGCAGGGGACTGGAGACAACCGGGGAGCTGTTTTTT.

The count of this clone is one. The chain is built from TRBV10-1 and TRBJ2-7; TRBD2 matches at 7 bases. Germline-derived CDR1 and CDR2 are WNHNN and SYGVQD (reference sequence). This CDR3 has 14 amino acids. V lost 2 bases to trimming and J lost 5 bases; unmatched junction nucleotides: 6. The CDR3: CASSEAGDNDEQYF. The CDR3 DNA reads TGCGCCAGCAGTGAGGCGGGAGACAACGACGAGCAGTACTTC.

This chain connects TRBV24-1 to TRBJ2-3; 11 nucleotides align to TRBD2. V lost 2 bases and J lost 7; bases outside the gene matches: 10. The CDR3 consists of 17 residues. CDR1 is KGHDR, CDR2 SFDVKD, per germline. The CDR3 region has the DNA TGTGCCACCAGTGATTCGGGACTAGCGGTCCTTTCGCATACGCAGTATTTT. It codes for CATSDSGLAVLSHTQYF.

The rearrangement links TRBV27 to TRBJ2-5, with TRBD2 as a possible D gene (5 bases). The germline V gene encodes CDR1 MNHEY and CDR2 SMNVEV (reference sequence). The CDR3 contains 14 residues. Trimming shortened V by 6 bases and J by 3 bases, and 14 bases separated the two germline ends. The CDR3 sequence: CASSPWTEKETQYF. As DNA, the CDR3 is TGTGCCAGCAGCCCTTGGACTGAAAAAGAGACCCAGTACTTC.

J is TRBJ2-3 and V is TRBV5-1; 10 bases are a match to TRBD2. CDR1 is SGHRS and CDR2 is YFSETQ in the germline V gene. The length of the CDR3 is 16 residues. V shed 1 base, J shed 3 bases, and the junction held 5 bases outside the gene matches. CDR3 residues: CASSLLAGVGTDTQYF. In DNA, the CDR3 is TGCGCCAGCAGCTTGCTAGCGGGAGTCGGTACAGATACGCAGTATTTT. Looking up the rest from reference TRBV5-1 and TRBJ2-3 gives the full variable domain: KAGVTQTPRYLIKTRGQQVTLSCSPISGHRSVSWYQQTPGQGLQFLFEYFSETQRNKGNFPGRFSGRQFSNSRSEMNVSTLELGDSALYLCASSLLAGVGTDTQYFGPGTRLTVL.

This chain joins TRBV6-2 or TRBV6-3 and TRBJ1-5; 8 bases map to TRBD1. From germline, CDR1 is MNHEY and CDR2 SVGEGT. CDR3 length: 14 residues. The trim removed 2 bases at V and 7 bases at J, leaving 4 bases unmatched. CDR3 coding DNA: TGTGCCAGCAGTTACGACAGGGGAGGACAGCCCCAGCATTTT. Amino acid sequence: CASSYDRGGQPQHF.

The rearrangement joins TRBV15 to TRBJ1-1, with 8 bases matching TRBD1. The CDR3 is made up of 14 amino acids. Germline trimming cut 3 bases from V and 0 bases from J; bases unmatched to any gene: 0. Germline CDR1 LNHNV, CDR2 YYDKDF (reference sequence). The CDR3: CATSRDRVNTEAFF. For the CDR3, the DNA is TGTGCCACCAGCAGGGACAGGGTGAACACTGAAGCTTTCTTT.

J is TRBJ2-1 and V is TRBV10-1; 8 bases align to TRBD2. The ends lost 6 bases at V and 8 bases at J; junction bases unmatched: 9. The CDR3 totals 14 residues. CDR1 is WNHNN and CDR2 is SYGVQD in the germline V gene (reference sequence). The CDR3 spells CASSPGLGADEQFF. As DNA, the CDR3 is TGCGCCAGCAGCCCGGGACTAGGCGCGGATGAGCAGTTCTTC.

The V and J genes are TRBV30 and TRBJ2-7, with a possible D match to TRBD1 (6 bases). The germline V and J ends were trimmed by 0 bases and 2 bases, with 14 bases remaining between them. From germline, CDR1 is GTSNPN and CDR2 SVGIG (reference sequence). The CDR3 is made up of 15 amino acids. The CDR3 is CAWSVTGTQAYEQYF. CDR3 nucleotide sequence: TGTGCCTGGAGTGTAACAGGGACACAAGCCTACGAGCAGTACTTC.

The gene calls are TRBV5-1 and TRBJ1-1; maybe TRBD1 (6 bases). Per germline, CDR1 SGHRS and CDR2 YFSETQ. This CDR3 region has 14 residues. Trimming took off 6 bases at V and 4 bases at J, with 16 bases between the two ends. CDR3 amino acids: CASMNTGTGTEAFF. In DNA, the CDR3 is TGCGCCAGCATGAATACAGGGACGGGCACTGAAGCTTTCTTT.

The chain combines TRBV2 with TRBJ1-2; TRBD1 matches 7 bases. V was clipped by 5 bases and J by 8 bases; unmatched bases: 14. The germline gives CDR1 SNHLY, CDR2 FYNNEI. The CDR3 length is 15 residues. The CDR3 nucleotides are TGTGCCAGCAGTACGACGACAGGGACTCCGGGAGGCTACACCTTC. Translation gives CASSTTTGTPGGYTF.

This clone appeared once. This chain joins TRBV11-2 and TRBJ2-2, with 12 bases fitting TRBD2. After removal of 0 bases from V and 8 bases from J, the junction contained 4 bases not matched to a gene. Germline V lookup: CDR1 SGHAT, CDR2 FQNNGV. The CDR3 runs 16 residues. The CDR3 is CASSLDRLAGVGELFF. Here the CDR3 DNA reads TGTGCCAGCAGCTTAGATCGACTAGCGGGAGTGGGGGAGCTGTTTTTT.

This clone was recorded a few times. V and J are TRBV5-1 and TRBJ1-2, with TRBD1 matching 9 bases. V lost 4 bases and J lost 6; bases outside the gene matches: 13. Germline loops: CDR1 SGHRS, CDR2 YFSETQ. The CDR3 contains 16 residues. CDR3 in DNA: TGCGCCAGCAGCACGTCCCCGGGACAGGGTGGCGATGGCTACACCTTC. Amino acids: CASSTSPGQGGDGYTF.

This clone turned up a few times. The chain couples TRBV9 to TRBJ2-7, with TRBD2 identical over 10 bases. J lost 7 bases, V lost 0 bases, and 7 bases had no gene match. CDR1 and CDR2 from the germline V gene are SGDLS and YYNGEE. This CDR3 comprises 15 residues. The DNA of the CDR3 is TGTGCCAGCAGCGTAGCGGCTAGCGGGAGCGGGGAGCAGTACTTC. Its translation is CASSVAASGSGEQYF.

Notes on this clone: This same CDR3 is encoded by further DNA sequences in the sample. The rearrangement joins TRBV24-1 to TRBJ2-5, with 8 bases fitting TRBD1. This CDR3 region has 15 residues. The V segment lost 2 bases and the J segment 2 bases; nucleotides outside the gene matches: 3. Germline lookup yields CDR1 KGHDR and CDR2 SFDVKD. For the CDR3, the DNA is TGTGCCACCAGTGATTCCGGACAGGGTCAAGAGACCCAGTACTTC. This gives the protein CATSDSGQGQETQYF.

The chain couples TRBV29-1 to TRBJ2-2; 7 nucleotides align to TRBD1. The CDR3 is 13 amino acids. From germline, CDR1 is SQVTM and CDR2 ANQGSEA. V was pared by 5 bases and J by 6 bases, with 6 bases of the junction left unmatched. DNA for the CDR3: TGCAGCGTTTCCGACAGGGTCTCCGGGGAGCTGTTTTTT. Protein: CSVSDRVSGELFF.

This rearrangement joins TRBV6-5 to TRBJ2-7; 9 nucleotides agree with TRBD2. The CDR3 is 14 amino acids. With V trimmed by 5 bases and J by 4 bases, 6 bases remained unmatched. In germline, CDR1 is MNHEY, CDR2 SVGAGI. The CDR3 reads CASSRSGSKYEQYF. In DNA form, the CDR3 reads TGTGCCAGCAGTCGTAGCGGGAGTAAGTACGAGCAGTACTTC.

This chain joins TRBV7-3 and TRBJ2-5, with a possible D match to TRBD2 (5 bases). CDR1 SGHTA and CDR2 FQGTGA come from the germline V gene. Trimming pared 3 bases from V and 5 bases from J, leaving 10 bases between. The CDR3 spans 13 residues. CDR3 amino acids: CASSLRADETQYF. For the CDR3, the DNA is TGTGCCAGCAGCTTGCGGGCGGACGAGACCCAGTACTTC.

The chain employs TRBV29-1 and TRBJ1-5; D is unresolved. Germline assignment: CDR1 SQVTM and CDR2 ANQGSEA. V lost 6 bases and J lost 3, with 12 bases in between. The CDR3 extends over 13 amino acids. The CDR3 reads CSVTEFNNQPQHF. As DNA, the CDR3 is TGCAGCGTAACAGAGTTTAACAATCAGCCCCAGCATTTT.

The gene calls are TRBV5-4 and TRBJ2-7; D remains unclear. V shed 0 bases and J shed 3 bases, with 16 bases lying between them. This CDR3 has 16 amino acids. The germline CDR1 and CDR2 sequences are SGHNT and YYREEE (reference sequence). This CDR3 reads CASSLGSRGGSYEQYF. CDR3 DNA: TGTGCCAGCAGCTTGGGGAGTAGAGGTGGTAGCTACGAGCAGTACTTC.

There are a few counts of this clone. The CDR3 sequence: CASSAHRGSGGEAFF. The CDR3, as DNA: TGTGCCAGCAGTGCACACAGGGGCTCTGGTGGTGAAGCTTTCTTT. The chain recombines TRBV25-1 with TRBJ1-1; the match to TRBD1 covers 7 bases. CDR3 length equals 15 residues. J gave up 7 bases and V 4 bases, and 12 bases lay outside the gene matches. Germline assignment: CDR1 MGHDK and CDR2 SYGVNS.

As DNA, the CDR3 is TGTGCCACCAGTGATTTACAGGGGGCGGGCAGGAACACTGAAGCTTTCTTT. Translating gives CATSDLQGAGRNTEAFF. V and J are TRBV24-1 and TRBJ1-1; 9 bases are shared with TRBD1. V was clipped by 1 base and J by 1 base; unmatched bases: 6. The CDR3 has 17 residues. Germline CDR1 and CDR2: KGHDR and SFDVKD.

This clone has ten or more counts. The chain links TRBV12-3 or TRBV12-4 to TRBJ2-7; the D gene is possibly TRBD1 (5 bases). V was shortened by 6 bases and J by 5 bases, with 11 bases between the two germline ends. The CDR3 is 12 residues long. The CDR3 reads CASSFSRDEQYF. The CDR3 DNA follows: TGTGCCAGCAGCTTTAGCAGGGACGAGCAGTACTTC.